This is a list of T cell receptor beta chains from one sample in a study of cytomegalovirus exposure and HLA in healthy donors. Only in-frame clones appear in the TCRdb table, and some are missing; sequencing was by immunoSEQ multiplex PCR. This sample has some 120,000 clones, with more than 60% found just once. Sequencing used PBMCs. These TCRs come from a young man in good health and CMV-seronegative. Each CDR3 is given without its conserved first and last residue.

TRBJ1-1,TRBV7-8,13,ASSFSQGMNTEAF
TRBJ1-2,TRBV7-6,14,ASSSVATGVNYGYT
TRBJ1-3,TRBV6-5,13,ASSYSPVIGDTIY
TRBJ2-3,TRBV29-1,13,SVEEGLGYTDTQY
.,TRBV7-9,9,ATQDSYEQY
TRBJ1-2,TRBV7-8,12,ASSFTGKDYGYT
TRBJ1-5,TRBV28,13,ASSFGQNTYQPQH
TRBJ1-3,TRBV6-1,12,ASSEADRGNTIY
TRBJ1-5,TRBV5-1,13,ASSLDEGWGQPQH
TRBJ1-4,TRBV7-9,16,ASSLAPGQGLTKEKLF
TRBJ1-1,TRBV7-9,13,ASSSDRGPGTEAF
TRBJ2-2,TRBV9,14,ASSIRTGEGSGELF
TRBJ1-1,TRBV27,10,ASSLIQGVAF
TRBJ2-1,TRBV7-2,13,ASSLGTSSYNEQF
TRBJ2-7,TRBV5-6,15,ASSPTGGLGSIYEQY
TRBJ2-7,TRBV10-3,14,AISGVETGTSYEQY
TRBJ2-2,TRBV11-2,15,ASSLARGRGSTGELF
TRBJ1-1,TRBV9,12,ASSPGEGNGKAF
TRBJ2-5,TRBV28,14,ASSKDRAAVQETQY
TRBJ2-7,TRBV6-5,13,ASSRSGTGVYEQY
TRBJ2-7,TRBV18,13,ASSATRGSPYEQY
TRBJ2-7,TRBV30,13,AWSGRQGSSYEQY